The present T cell receptor (beta chain) was sequenced within a study of T cell responses to AZD1222 COVID-19 vaccine. The study's findings and limits: With dominance at 160-218 and 743-854, vaccine-associated CD4 TCRs spanned spike. The breadth and depth of Spike-specific TCRs increased once two AZD1222 doses had been given. Clonal diversity may have been underestimated in mostly white British donors.

In germline, CDR1 is SGDLS, CDR2 YYNGEE. J was trimmed by 2 bases and V by 2 bases; bases with no gene match: 1. The CDR3 totals 14 residues. Repertoires were generated with immunoSEQ multiplex PCR, while TCRdb's copy carries only in-frame clones and drops some. The sample consists of some 120,000 clones, over 75% of them appearing once. Points on this clone: Its matching antigen is unknown.

The specimen comprised peripheral blood, sampled on day 0 of AZD1222 vaccination. The J gene is TRBJ2-7, the V gene TRBV9, with 10 bases lining up with TRBD1. The clonotype comes from an adult in good health. The CDR3 coding sequence is TGTGCCAGCAGCGTCGGACAGGGGGCCTACGAGCAGTACTTC. Translated, it gives CASSVGQGAYEQYF.